This note documents a single TCR beta chain sequence. Its antigen is currently unknown. The sample comes from a study of shared clonotypes between healthy human individuals. Study background: Per donor, CD8 memory used one plate, CD8 naive used two, CD4 memory used three and CD4 naive used three. Findings of the study overall: The generation probabilities recorded for non-shared clonotypes fell below those of clonotypes shared by all four donors. Generally, naive subsets (rather than memory subsets) showed larger estimated richness.

The assay used deep level. The table came from immunoSEQ multiplex PCR; TCRdb's copy has only in-frame clones and leaves some out. Among about 580,000 clones listed, 95% to 98% were seen once. CDR3 length: 16 residues. Germline CDR1 is SGHNT and CDR2 is YENEEA. Unmatched junction bases numbered 8, after V lost 4 bases and J lost 8 bases. Naive CD8 isolation took CD45RO-negative cells positively selected for CCR7 and excluded terminally differentiated effector memory CD45RA+ cells. Sequencing was performed on naive CD8+ T cells sorted from blood. The V gene is TRBV11-3, the J gene TRBJ2-1, with TRBD2 matching 13 bases. This TCR came from a man under 40 in good health. For the CDR3, the DNA is TGTGCCAGCAGCTCTTGGACTAGCGGGAGTATCGATGAGCAGTTCTTC. This translates into CASSSWTSGSIDEQFF.